The 9 T cell receptor beta chains below were found in one sample sequenced in a study of CD8+CD57+ T cells in acquired aplastic anemia. The TCR beta profiling, which covered VDJ combination and CDR3 sequence, was carried out using genomic DNA as the template. TCRdb fed the reads into MiXCR, producing one record per CDR3 protein. The sample shows roughly 180,000 distinct CDR3 sequences, nearly 65% of them seen only once. The sequenced patients had an expansion of CD8+CD57+ cells seen by flow cytometry. The sequenced sample consisted of sorted CD4+, CD8+, or CD8+CD57+ T cells (not recorded which) from PBMCs. The receptors stem from a human donor with aplastic anemia.

V and J are TRBV20-1 and TRBJ2-5, with D perhaps TRBD1 (7 bases). V shed 1 base and J shed 2 bases, with 11 bases lying between them. The germline V gene encodes CDR1 DFQATT and CDR2 SNEGSKA (reference sequence). This CDR3 is 14 amino acids long. CDR3 sequence (DNA): TGCAGTGCTAGAGGCCAGGGGGGACAAGAGACCCAGTACTTC. Protein product: CSARGQGGQETQYF.

This clonotype was seen a few times. The DNA for the CDR3 is TGTGCCAGCCGAGGGACAGGCACATCGAACTATGGCTACACCTTC. This sequence encodes CASRGTGTSNYGYTF. This sequence joins TRBV10-3 and TRBJ1-2, with TRBD1 matching 8 bases. After removal of 10 bases from V and 2 bases from J, the junction contained 12 bases not matched to a gene. Germline V gene sequence: CDR1 ENHRY, CDR2 SYGVKD. The CDR3 loop spans 15 amino acids.

The chain couples TRBV25-1 to TRBJ1-1; weak D call: TRBD1 (6 bases). Germline values: CDR1 MGHDK, CDR2 SYGVNS. V was trimmed by 3 bases and J by 1 base, leaving 15 bases between them. The CDR3 is 16 residues long. The CDR3 spells CASSDVGADKNTEAFF. CDR3 sequence (DNA): TGTGCCAGCAGTGATGTGGGGGCGGATAAGAACACTGAAGCTTTCTTT.

This chain links TRBV7-3 with TRBJ2-4; TRBD1 agrees at 9 bases. J was trimmed by 8 bases and V by 5 bases; bases with no gene match: 10. This CDR3 spans 15 amino acids. Germline V CDR1 and CDR2: SGHTA, FQGTGA. The CDR3 DNA follows: TGTGCCAGCAGCCTTTCCGACAGGGGGTCGGACATTCAGTACTTC. Protein sequence: CASSLSDRGSDIQYF. Filled out from reference TRBV7-3 and TRBJ2-4, the complete variable domain reads GAGVSQTPSNKVTEKGKYVELRCDPISGHTALYWYRQSLGQGPEFLIYFQGTGAADDSGLPNDRFFAVRPEGSVSTLKIQRTERGDSAVYLCASSLSDRGSDIQYFGAGTRLSVL.

As to this clonotype: The junction departs from germline at one end; a sequencing error may be responsible. This CDR3 is CPTSDLKGAMGTNGKLFF. CDR3 nucleotide sequence: TGTCCCACCAGTGATTTGAAGGGGGCGATGGGCACTAATGGAAAACTGTTTTTT. The chain links TRBV24-1 to TRBJ1-4; TRBD1 matches at 7 bases. This CDR3 has 18 amino acids. Germline assignment: CDR1 KGHDR and CDR2 SFDVKD.

This clonotype was counted at least ten times. The V call is TRBV29-1, the J call TRBJ1-2; 9 bases are shared with TRBD1. The ends lost 3 bases at V and 3 bases at J; junction bases unmatched: 2. CDR1 is SQVTM and CDR2 is ANQGSEA in the germline V gene. The CDR3 runs 13 residues. Here the CDR3 reads CSVDRQGDYGYTF. The DNA for the CDR3 is TGCAGCGTTGATAGACAGGGGGACTATGGCTACACCTTC.

In this sample, this clonotype turned up many times. The chain combines TRBV15 with TRBJ2-7; no clear D gene. Trimming shortened V by 0 bases and J by 6 bases, and 15 bases separated the two germline ends. Germline CDR1 and CDR2: LNHNV and YYDKDF (reference sequence). The CDR3 totals 15 residues. CDR3 sequence: CATSREFRKRREQYF. CDR3 DNA: TGTGCCACCAGCAGAGAGTTCAGGAAACGGCGCGAGCAGTACTTC.

V and J are TRBV7-2 and TRBJ1-1; 9 nucleotides agree with TRBD1. CDR1 is SGHTA and CDR2 is FQGNSA in the germline V gene. J lost 4 bases, V lost 3 bases, and 3 bases had no gene match. CDR3 length equals 14 residues. The CDR3 DNA sequence: TGTGCCAGCAGCTTGCAGACAGGGGGCACTGAAGCTTTCTTT. It specifies CASSLQTGGTEAFF.

The chain has TRBV6-6 and TRBJ2-7, with D possibly being TRBD1 (5 bases). Germline V gene data show CDR1 as MNHNY and CDR2 as SVGAGI (reference sequence). V lost 6 bases and J 5 bases, leaving 14 bases between the germline ends. This CDR3 has 13 residues. The CDR3 bases are TGTGCCAGCAGCTCCACCGGACAACACGAGCAGTACTTC. Translating gives CASSSTGQHEQYF.